Below, 4 T cell receptor beta chains from the same sample are listed, as sequenced in a study of blood T cell repertoires in COVID-19. Here immunoSEQ multiplex PCR was the method, and the copy in TCRdb shows in-frame clones only, minus some. The table records 200,000 to 300,000 clones, roughly nine tenths of them present only once. The sequenced material came from peripheral blood. The receptors derive from a man between 60 and 75 years old with acute or convalescent COVID-19.

This chain joins TRBV9 and TRBJ2-5; perhaps TRBD1 as D (6 bases). The CDR3 has 13 amino acids. V lost 2 bases to trimming and J lost 6 bases, with 11 bases between them. Germline V gene data show CDR1 as SGDLS and CDR2 as YYNGEE. The CDR3 coding sequence is TGTGCCAGCAGCGTGGACAGTCTCAAGACCCAGTACTTC. As protein: CASSVDSLKTQYF.

V and J are TRBV30 and TRBJ1-5; D gene unclear. V was clipped by 0 bases and J by 7 bases, with 10 bases between them. The CDR3 contains 13 residues. Germline assignment: CDR1 GTSNPN and CDR2 SVGIG (reference sequence). CDR3 amino acids: CAWSVKDGQPQHF. CDR3 sequence (DNA): TGTGCCTGGAGTGTAAAAGATGGCCAGCCCCAGCATTTT.

The V call is TRBV6-1, the J call TRBJ2-7; TRBD2 matches 8 bases. Per the germline V gene, CDR1 is MNHNS and CDR2 is SASEGT. Trimming at V came to 1 base and at J to 2 bases, leaving 13 bases not matched to a gene. CDR3 length: 18 residues. The CDR3 nucleotides are TGTGCCAGCAGTGAAGTTGCCAGCGGGGGTAGTGGGACCTACGAGCAGTACTTC. Its translation is CASSEVASGGSGTYEQYF.

The rearrangement links TRBV28 to TRBJ1-4; D is perhaps TRBD1 (5 bases). Germline values: CDR1 MDHEN, CDR2 SYDVKM. This CDR3 has 15 residues. Between the trimmed V and J ends, which lost 3 bases and 4 bases, there was a span of 12 bases. DNA of the CDR3: TGTGCCAGCAGTTTGACAGCCCGCTTTAATGAAAAACTGTTTTTT. Its translation is CASSLTARFNEKLFF.